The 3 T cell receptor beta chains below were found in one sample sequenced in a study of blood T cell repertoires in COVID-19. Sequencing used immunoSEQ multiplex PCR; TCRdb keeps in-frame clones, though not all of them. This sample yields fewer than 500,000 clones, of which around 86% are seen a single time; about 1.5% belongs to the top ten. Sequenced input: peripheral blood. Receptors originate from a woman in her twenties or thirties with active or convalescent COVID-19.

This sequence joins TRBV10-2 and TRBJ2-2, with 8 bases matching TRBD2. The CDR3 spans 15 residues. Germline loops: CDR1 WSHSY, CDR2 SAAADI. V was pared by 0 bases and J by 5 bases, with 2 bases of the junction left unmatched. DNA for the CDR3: TGCGCCAGCAGTGAGTCTAGCGGGAATACCGGGGAGCTGTTTTTT. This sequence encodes CASSESSGNTGELFF.

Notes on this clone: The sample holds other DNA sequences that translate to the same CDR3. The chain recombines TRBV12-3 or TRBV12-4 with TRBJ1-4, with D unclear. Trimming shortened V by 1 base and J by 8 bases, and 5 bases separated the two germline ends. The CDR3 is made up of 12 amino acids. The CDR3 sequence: CASSLGPEKLFF. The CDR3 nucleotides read TGTGCCAGCAGTTTAGGGCCGGAAAAACTGTTTTTT.

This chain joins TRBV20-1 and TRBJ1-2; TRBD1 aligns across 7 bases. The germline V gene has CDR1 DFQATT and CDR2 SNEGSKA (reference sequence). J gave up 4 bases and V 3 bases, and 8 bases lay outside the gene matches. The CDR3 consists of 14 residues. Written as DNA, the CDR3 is TGCAGTGCTAGTGGGCAGGGGGTTACCTATGGCTACACCTTC. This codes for CSASGQGVTYGYTF.